What follows describes a single T cell receptor beta chain. Its antigen is unidentified. The data belong to a study of CD8 T cells in ankylosing spondylitis. Trimming removed 6 bases at V and 1 base at J, with 9 bases between. Germline CDR1 reads DFQATT; CDR2 reads SNEGSKA (reference sequence). This CDR3 spans 12 amino acids. With molecular barcodes, quantitative 5'-RACE was used to make the TCR beta libraries. TCRdb re-derived calls from the 5' RACE reads in MiXCR, one entry per CDR3 protein. The table shows approximately 350,000 distinct CDR3 sequences, with under 15% occurring only once. Study-level findings and limits: A motif of eight or nine highly homologous TCR beta variants was seen as apparently characteristic of ankylosing spondylitis blood. Peripheral blood samples showed relatively rare disease-linked clones, and these clones were CD8+. Some of these motif variants have turned up before, in reports on reactive arthritis synovial fluid and blood.

This rearrangement joins TRBV20-1 to TRBJ2-5; D might be TRBD2 (5 bases). The source of this sequence is a male donor with ankylosing spondylitis or in good health (not recorded which). The sequencing input was blood, either unsorted or a sorted T cell fraction (not recorded which). The CDR3 bases are TGCAGTGCCTTGGACTTCCAAGAGACCCAGTACTTC. Residues: CSALDFQETQYF.